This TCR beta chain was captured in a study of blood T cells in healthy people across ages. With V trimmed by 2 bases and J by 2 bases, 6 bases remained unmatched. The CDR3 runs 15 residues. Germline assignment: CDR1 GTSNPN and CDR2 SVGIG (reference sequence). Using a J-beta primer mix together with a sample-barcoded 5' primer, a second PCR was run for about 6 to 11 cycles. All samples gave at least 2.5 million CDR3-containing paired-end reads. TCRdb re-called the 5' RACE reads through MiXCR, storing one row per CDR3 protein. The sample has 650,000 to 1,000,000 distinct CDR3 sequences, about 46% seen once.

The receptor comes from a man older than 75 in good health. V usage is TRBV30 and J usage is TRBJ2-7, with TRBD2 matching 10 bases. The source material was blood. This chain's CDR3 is CAWSFSGRAPYEQYF. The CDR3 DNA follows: TGTGCCTGGAGTTTCAGCGGGAGGGCCCCCTACGAGCAGTACTTC.